The clone carrying this T cell receptor beta chain was seen a few times. Study processing details: Researchers report that nucleated cell counts were estimated from reference gene primer amplification. Assay used: immunoSEQ multiplex PCR; TCRdb lists only in-frame clones, some missing. From that table come the V and J calls and clone size; the DNA was used to work out D and trimming. The sample holds 90,000 or so clones, 90% to 95% seen once. These data originate in a study of blood T cell repertoires in COVID-19. Study summary: Some COVID-19 samples were acute and others convalescent; all came from the United States, Italy and Spain.

This CDR3 region has 12 residues. CDR1 and CDR2 from the germline V gene are SGHRS and YFSETQ. Trimming removed 5 bases at V and 8 bases at J, with 11 bases between. This sequence was found in a human donor with active COVID-19. The donor label of this sample is uncertain. This rearrangement joins TRBV5-1 to TRBJ1-3; tentative D call: TRBD1 (5 bases). Sequencing was performed on peripheral blood. This chain's CDR3 is CASRGGADTIYF. The CDR3 bases are TGCGCCAGCAGAGGAGGGGCAGACACCATATATTTT.